Listed below are T cell receptor beta chains from one sample, sequenced in a study of T cell responses to AZD1222 COVID-19 vaccine. The data were produced by immunoSEQ multiplex PCR, yet TCRdb's version contains in-frame clones alone and is incomplete. Among roughly 170,000 clones listed, approximately 86% were seen once. The sequencing used peripheral blood, collected on day 0 of AZD1222 vaccination. The receptor set was obtained from an adult in good health. CDR3s include the opening cysteine and the closing phenylalanine or tryptophan. A D gene is named only where the DNA matches it firmly. The listing skips clone size in some rows; elsewhere it reads once, few, many or a size class.

TRBJ2-7	TRBV19	.	TRBD2	CASSTTSRSSYEQYF	TGTGCCAGTAGTACGACTAGCCGCAGCTCCTACGAGCAGTACTTC
TRBJ2-3	TRBV7-9	.	.	CASSLQQPAGPLYF	TGTGCCAGCAGCCTCCAACAACCAGCGGGCCCCCTGTATTTT
TRBJ2-7	TRBV5-1	.	TRBD1	CASRPGTGISYEQYF	TGCGCCAGCAGACCAGGGACAGGGATTTCCTACGAGCAGTACTTC
TRBJ2-2	TRBV7-9	.	TRBD1	CASSLADQGASGELFF	TGTGCCAGCAGCTTAGCGGATCAGGGGGCATCGGGGGAGCTGTTTTTT
TRBJ1-4	TRBV6-5	.	.	CASSRGDNEKLFF	TGTGCCAGCAGTCGGGGAGATAATGAAAAACTGTTTTTT
TRBJ1-3	TRBV7-3	.	.	CASSPQPIGGAGGNTIYF	TGTGCCAGCAGCCCTCAACCCATTGGGGGGGCCGGTGGAAACACCATATATTTT
TRBJ1-1	TRBV11-2	.	.	CASSLGVGLNTEAFF	TGTGCCAGCAGCTTAGGTGTAGGCCTGAACACTGAAGCTTTCTTT
TRBJ2-7	TRBV2	few	TRBD1	CASTSAVRGLSYEQYF	TGTGCCAGCACCTCTGCCGTCAGGGGGCTATCCTACGAGCAGTACTTC
TRBJ2-3	TRBV28	.	TRBD1	CASSLAGTADTQYF	TGTGCCAGCAGTTTAGCCGGGACAGCAGATACGCAGTATTTT
TRBJ1-1	TRBV7-9	.	TRBD1	CASSLRGRGNVKTEAFF	TGTGCCAGCAGCTTAAGGGGCAGGGGGAATGTAAAAACTGAAGCTTTCTTT
TRBJ2-3	TRBV4-2	.	.	CASSQLGDTDTQYF	TGTGCCAGCAGCCAACTGGGTGACACAGATACGCAGTATTTT
TRBJ2-5	TRBV28	.	TRBD2	CASGAGGPGTQYF	TGTGCCAGCGGAGCGGGAGGGCCGGGGACCCAGTACTTC
TRBJ1-2	TRBV6-5	.	TRBD1	CASSRNDRGYGYTF	TGTGCCAGCAGCCGTAACGACAGGGGCTATGGCTACACCTTC
TRBJ2-1	TRBV5-1	few	.	CASAAIDPSYNEQFF	TGCGCCAGCGCGGCGATTGACCCTTCCTACAATGAGCAGTTCTTC
TRBJ1-1	TRBV3-1/TRBV3-2	.	.	CASSQVHNTEAFF	TGTGCCAGCAGCCAAGTACACAACACTGAAGCTTTCTTT
TRBJ2-1	TRBV27	.	TRBD2	CASSLSGGNYNEQFF	TGTGCCAGCAGTTTAAGCGGGGGAAATTACAATGAGCAGTTCTTC
TRBJ1-1	TRBV14	.	TRBD1	CASSPDRGEAFF	TGTGCCAGCAGCCCGGACAGGGGAGAAGCTTTCTTT
TRBJ2-1	TRBV5-5	.	.	CASSLWAQSSYNEQFF	TGTGCCAGCAGCTTGTGGGCCCAAAGCTCCTACAATGAGCAGTTCTTC
TRBJ2-2	TRBV2	.	.	CASSDWPGELFF	TGTGCCAGCAGTGATTGGCCCGGGGAGCTGTTTTTT
TRBJ1-4	TRBV5-1	.	.	CASAPDATNEKLFF	TGCGCCAGCGCACCGGATGCAACTAATGAAAAACTGTTTTTT
TRBJ1-2	TRBV6-5	few	.	CASSYSPAHNYGYTF	TGTGCCAGCAGTTACTCTCCTGCCCACAACTATGGCTACACCTTC
TRBJ2-3	TRBV5-4	.	TRBD2	CASSLAGGFETDTQYF	TGTGCCAGCAGCTTGGCGGGAGGGTTTGAAACAGATACGCAGTATTTT
TRBJ2-3	TRBV7-3	.	.	CASSSSLSTDTQYF	TGTGCCAGCAGCTCCTCTCTTTCCACAGATACGCAGTATTTT
TRBJ1-6	TRBV5-6	.	TRBD1	CASSWGQGYKSNSPLHF	TGTGCCAGCAGCTGGGGACAGGGATATAAGAGCAATTCACCCCTCCACTTT
TRBJ2-1	TRBV24-1	.	.	CATSDFRPDDRGEQFF	TGTGCCACCAGTGATTTCCGCCCTGATGACCGGGGTGAGCAGTTCTTC
TRBJ2-1	TRBV7-2	.	.	CASSLVGTANNEQFF	TGTGCCAGCAGCTTAGTTGGGACGGCTAACAATGAGCAGTTCTTC
TRBJ1-1	TRBV29-1	few	TRBD1	CSGRGLNTEAFF	TGCAGCGGCAGGGGGTTGAACACTGAAGCTTTCTTT
TRBJ1-4	TRBV9	.	TRBD1	CASSPETGVMEKLFF	TGTGCCAGCAGCCCAGAGACAGGGGTTATGGAAAAACTGTTTTTT
TRBJ1-1	TRBV12-1	.	.	CASWDSLVTEAFF	TGTGCCAGCTGGGACAGTCTTGTCACTGAAGCTTTCTTT
TRBJ2-2	TRBV18	.	TRBD1	CASSLGTGGTGELFF	TGTGCCAGCTCACTCGGGACAGGGGGCACCGGGGAGCTGTTTTTT
TRBJ2-1	TRBV24-1	.	.	CATLDPRDTYNEQFF	TGTGCCACCCTGGACCCCCGGGACACCTACAATGAGCAGTTCTTC
TRBJ2-3	TRBV5-6	.	.	CASSLGTPSTDTQYF	TGTGCCAGCAGCTTGGGGACTCCTAGCACAGATACGCAGTATTTT
TRBJ2-1	TRBV24-1	once	TRBD2	CAIPMGREYRDSYNEQFF	TGTGCCATCCCTATGGGGCGGGAGTATCGAGACTCCTACAATGAGCAGTTCTTC
TRBJ2-3	TRBV11-3	.	TRBD2	CASSPRTSVSTDTQYF	TGTGCCAGCAGCCCCCGGACTAGCGTGAGCACAGATACGCAGTATTTT
TRBJ2-7	TRBV5-1	.	TRBD1	CASRRDSRPYEQYF	TGCGCCAGCCGACGGGACAGCAGACCCTACGAGCAGTACTTC
TRBJ2-7	TRBV18	.	.	CASSRGTAYEQYF	TGTGCCAGCTCCCGCGGGACGGCCTACGAGCAGTACTTC
TRBJ1-6	TRBV6-5	once	.	CASSLSSSYNSPLHF	TGTGCCAGCAGTCTATCCTCCTCCTATAATTCACCCCTCCACTTT
TRBJ2-3	TRBV19	.	TRBD1	CASRDRGFTDTQYF	TGTGCCAGTAGGGACAGGGGGTTCACAGATACGCAGTATTTT
TRBJ1-5	TRBV2	.	TRBD1	CASTPDDRGNQPQHF	TGTGCCAGCACGCCCGATGACAGGGGAAATCAGCCCCAGCATTTT
TRBJ2-4	TRBV6-5	.	.	CASAGFLGDIQYF	TGTGCCAGCGCAGGGTTTTTGGGGGACATTCAGTACTTC
TRBJ2-3	TRBV3-1/TRBV3-2	.	.	CASSQADATDTQYF	TGTGCCAGCAGCCAAGCCGACGCTACAGATACGCAGTATTTT
TRBJ2-2	TRBV5-6	few	.	CASSWLSTGELFF	TGTGCCAGCAGTTGGTTGTCTACCGGGGAGCTGTTTTTT
TRBJ2-2	TRBV5-5	.	.	CASSLGLRTGELFF	TGTGCCAGCAGCTTGGGGCTTCGCACCGGGGAGCTGTTTTTT